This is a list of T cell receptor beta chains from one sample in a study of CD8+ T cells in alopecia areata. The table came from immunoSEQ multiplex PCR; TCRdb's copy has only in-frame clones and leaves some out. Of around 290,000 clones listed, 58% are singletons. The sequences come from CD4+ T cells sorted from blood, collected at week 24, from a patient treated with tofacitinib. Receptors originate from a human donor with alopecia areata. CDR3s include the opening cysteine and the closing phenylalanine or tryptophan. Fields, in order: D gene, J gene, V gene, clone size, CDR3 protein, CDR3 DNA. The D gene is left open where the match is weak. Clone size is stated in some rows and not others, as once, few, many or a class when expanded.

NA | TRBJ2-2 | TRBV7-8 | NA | CASSLGVFGRTGELFF | TGTGCCAGCAGCTTAGGGGTTTTCGGGCGCACCGGGGAGCTGTTTTTT
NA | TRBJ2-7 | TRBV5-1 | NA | CASSLTGILPYEQYF | TGCGCCAGCAGCCTTACAGGGATCCTTCCCTACGAGCAGTACTTC
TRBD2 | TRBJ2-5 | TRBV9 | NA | CASSWGLAGKETQYF | TGTGCCAGCAGCTGGGGACTAGCGGGGAAAGAGACCCAGTACTTC
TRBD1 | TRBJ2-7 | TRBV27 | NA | CASSFSRGGDYEQYF | TGTGCCAGCAGTTTTAGTCGAGGGGGCGACTACGAGCAGTACTTC
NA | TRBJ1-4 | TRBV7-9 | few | CASSLAGESEKLFF | TGTGCCAGCAGCTTAGCTGGGGAAAGTGAAAAACTGTTTTTT
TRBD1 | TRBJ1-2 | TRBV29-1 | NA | CSDRQGYGYTF | TGCAGCGATCGACAGGGCTATGGCTACACCTTC
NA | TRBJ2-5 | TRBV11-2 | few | CASSLPTPTQETQYF | TGTGCCAGCAGCTTACCGACCCCTACCCAAGAGACCCAGTACTTC
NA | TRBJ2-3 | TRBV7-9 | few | CASSSLAGTDTQYF | TGTGCCAGCAGCTCTTTGGCAGGCACAGATACGCAGTATTTT
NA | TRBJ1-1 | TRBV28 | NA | CASTKGKAPVTEAFF | TGTGCCAGCACCAAAGGAAAGGCCCCGGTTACTGAAGCTTTCTTT
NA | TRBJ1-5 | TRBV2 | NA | CASSGMVSNQPQHF | TGTGCCAGCAGTGGTATGGTTAGCAATCAGCCCCAGCATTTT
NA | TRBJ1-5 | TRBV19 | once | CASSIRGRNSNQPQHF | TGTGCCAGTAGTATCCGAGGCAGAAATAGCAATCAGCCCCAGCATTTT
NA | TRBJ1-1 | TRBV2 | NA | CASSGSRTTEAFF | TGTGCCAGCAGTGGGAGCAGAACCACTGAAGCTTTCTTT
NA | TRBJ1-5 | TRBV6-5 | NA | CASTRRGNQPQHF | TGTGCCAGCACCCGGCGGGGCAATCAGCCCCAGCATTTT
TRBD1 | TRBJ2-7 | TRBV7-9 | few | CASNYRDSYEQYF | TGTGCCAGCAACTACCGGGACAGCTACGAGCAGTACTTC
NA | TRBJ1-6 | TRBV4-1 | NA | CASSHVQSSYNSPLHF | TGCGCCAGCAGCCACGTACAGAGCTCCTATAATTCACCCCTCCACTTT
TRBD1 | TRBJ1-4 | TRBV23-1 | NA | CASRVGTGLSEGEKLFF | TGCGCCAGCAGAGTGGGGACAGGGTTGTCGGAAGGCGAAAAACTGTTTTTT
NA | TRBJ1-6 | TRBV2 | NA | CASSNPETNSPLHF | TGTGCCAGCAGTAATCCTGAGACCAATTCACCCCTCCACTTT
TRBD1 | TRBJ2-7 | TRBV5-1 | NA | CASSPRTGGLNEQYF | TGCGCCAGCAGCCCTCGGACAGGGGGTCTGAACGAGCAGTACTTC
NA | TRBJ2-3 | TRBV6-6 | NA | CASCLTVPTDTQYF | TGTGCCAGCTGCCTGACAGTGCCCACAGATACGCAGTATTTT
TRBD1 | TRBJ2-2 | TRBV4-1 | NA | CASSPWTGANTGELFF | TGCGCCAGCAGCCCGTGGACAGGGGCGAACACCGGGGAGCTGTTTTTT
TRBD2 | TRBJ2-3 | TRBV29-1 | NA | CSVIAGYTDTQYF | TGCAGCGTAATAGCGGGGTACACAGATACGCAGTATTTT
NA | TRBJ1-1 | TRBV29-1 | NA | CSVDRGRSEAFF | TGCAGCGTTGACAGGGGTCGGAGTGAAGCTTTCTTT
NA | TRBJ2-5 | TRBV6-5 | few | CASSYGAAQETQYF | TGTGCCAGCAGTTACGGGGCAGCGCAAGAGACCCAGTACTTC
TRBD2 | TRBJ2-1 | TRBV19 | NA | CASSIAGGMHEQFF | TGTGCCAGTAGTATAGCGGGGGGGATGCATGAGCAGTTCTTC
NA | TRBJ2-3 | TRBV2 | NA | CASSEQRSTDTQYF | TGTGCCAGCAGTGAACAGCGATCCACAGATACGCAGTATTTT
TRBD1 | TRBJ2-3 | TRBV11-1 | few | CASSFRGTGTDTQYF | TGTGCCAGCAGCTTTAGGGGGACAGGCACAGATACGCAGTATTTT
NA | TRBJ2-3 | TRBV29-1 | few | CSVEAPNLLRTDTQYF | TGCAGCGTTGAAGCTCCGAATTTACTTCGCACAGATACGCAGTATTTT
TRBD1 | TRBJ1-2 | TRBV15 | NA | CATSSSSGTGKFYGYTF | TGTGCCACCAGCAGTAGTTCCGGGACAGGGAAGTTCTATGGCTACACCTTC
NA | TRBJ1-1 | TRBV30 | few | CAWSVRRGSLNTEAFF | TGTGCCTGGAGTGTACGTAGGGGAAGTCTGAACACTGAAGCTTTCTTT